The source of this T cell receptor (beta chain) is a study of cytomegalovirus exposure and HLA in healthy donors (dated 2017 in TCRdb). With regard to the full study: According to a later analysis, one platform produced both the roughly 130 validation repertoires and the 550 to 800 repertoires of the first cohort. Besides the first cohort of roughly 640 subjects, a separate validation cohort made up of roughly 120 different subjects was used. To predict cytomegalovirus infection status, the study combined high-throughput TCR immunosequencing, statistical association of individual TCRs with disease status, and machine learning. The aim of the study was to test whether cataloging public T cell receptors could identify signatures of past pathogen exposure. Points the paper makes about the study in general: The classifier was reported to diagnose cytomegalovirus status with high specificity and sensitivity in both the original and validation cohorts. Subsequent analysis determined that TCRs grouped into clusters in the first cohort also showed a tendency toward co-occurrence across the 90 to 150 validation repertoires, and approximately 94% of cluster scores exceeded 0. A later analysis had no HLA typing for the validation cohort, so co-occurrence there was scored across all 110 or so repertoires. The authors suggested that the approach could potentially be extended to other disease states and immunological phenotypes. The study listed 164 TCR beta chains as associated with cytomegalovirus. While some public TCRs were present in many individuals, most TCR sequences turned up only very rarely across donors. Three of the identified cytomegalovirus-associated TCR beta chains were confirmed in vitro to be specific for cytomegalovirus antigens.

Turning to this clone: No cognate antigen has been identified for it. Nothing much larger sits one base from this clone, and base qualities are not available.

From V the trimming removes 3 bases and from J it removes 4 bases, while the gene matches leave 3 bases of the junction unaccounted for. The CDR3 numbers 13 residues from cysteine through phenylalanine. Solely the CDR3 DNA is kept, with 39 bases framed from the first base. For CDR1 and CDR2, the germline V gene lists SGHAT and FQNNGV. Library creation used the immunoSEQ multiplex PCR assay. As for the original processing: A statistical classification framework was built to diagnose cytomegalovirus status from the catalog of TCR beta chain sequences. What TCRdb holds here is the immuneACCESS table cut down to in-frame rearrangements. Part of the clones is not present; checked against another copy, under half of the missing clones reflect an unresolved V gene, and the others are unexplained. The DNA was the basis for D and trimming; V, J and clone size are from that table. The sample contains roughly 120,000 clones, around 86% of them found a single time. Approximately 4.9% of the sample is held by the ten biggest clonotypes.

The donors were included in the validation cohort of 120 subjects, a group kept apart from the roughly 700-subject first cohort. The sequenced sample consisted of PBMCs. This sequence was found in a man younger than 35 in good health and CMV-seronegative. Recombination connected TRBV11-2 to TRBJ2-7; 7 middle bases align to TRBD2. Here is the DNA: TGTGCCAGCAGCTTGGCTAGCGGTTACGAGCAGTACTTC. Translation gives CASSLASGYEQYF.